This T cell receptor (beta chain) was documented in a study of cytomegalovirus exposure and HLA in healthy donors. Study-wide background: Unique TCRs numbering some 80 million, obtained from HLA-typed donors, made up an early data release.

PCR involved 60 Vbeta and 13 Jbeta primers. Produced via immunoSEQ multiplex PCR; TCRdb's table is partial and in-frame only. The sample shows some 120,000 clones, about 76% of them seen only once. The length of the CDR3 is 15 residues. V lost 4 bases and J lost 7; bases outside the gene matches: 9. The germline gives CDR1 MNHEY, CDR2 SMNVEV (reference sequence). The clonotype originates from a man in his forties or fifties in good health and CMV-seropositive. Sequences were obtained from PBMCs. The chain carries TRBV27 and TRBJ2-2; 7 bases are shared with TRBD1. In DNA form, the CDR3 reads TGTGCCAGCAGTTACTCCGGGACAGAGGGCGGGGAGCTGTTTTTT. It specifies CASSYSGTEGGELFF.